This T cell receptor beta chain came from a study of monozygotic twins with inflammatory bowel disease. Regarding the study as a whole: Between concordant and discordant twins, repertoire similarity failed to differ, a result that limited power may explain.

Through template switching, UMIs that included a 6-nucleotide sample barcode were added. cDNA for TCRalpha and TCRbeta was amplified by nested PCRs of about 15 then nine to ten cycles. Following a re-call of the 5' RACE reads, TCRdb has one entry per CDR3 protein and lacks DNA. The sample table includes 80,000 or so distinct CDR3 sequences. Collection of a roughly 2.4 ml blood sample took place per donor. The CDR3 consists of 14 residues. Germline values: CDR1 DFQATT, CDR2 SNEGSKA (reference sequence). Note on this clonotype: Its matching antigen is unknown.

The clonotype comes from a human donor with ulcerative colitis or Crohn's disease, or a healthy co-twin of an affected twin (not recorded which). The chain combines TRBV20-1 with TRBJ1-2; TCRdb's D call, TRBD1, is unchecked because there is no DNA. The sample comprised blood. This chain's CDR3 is CSAPLGLANYGYTF.